Below are 19 T cell receptor beta chains sequenced from a single sample in a study of long-term antiretroviral therapy in people with HIV. The assay, immunoSEQ v3.0, was run at survey level. Sequencing was performed with immunoSEQ multiplex PCR; in TCRdb, only in-frame clones are kept and a portion is missing. The sample includes approximately 32,000 clones, around 82% of them seen just once. Here the sequenced sample was unsorted PBMCs, taken 0.3 years after starting antiretroviral therapy. Receptors were obtained from a man in his late teens or twenties with HIV.

The chain carries TRBV5-1 and TRBJ2-3; maybe TRBD2 (6 bases). The germline V gene encodes CDR1 SGHRS and CDR2 YFSETQ. CDR3 length: 15 amino acids. V was cut by 4 bases and J by 2 bases, with 14 bases left in between. The CDR3 region is CASSVRGTSTDTQYF. For the CDR3, the DNA is TGCGCCAGCAGCGTTAGAGGGACTTCCACAGATACGCAGTATTTT.

V gene TRBV5-5 combines with J gene TRBJ1-2; no clear D gene. The CDR3 contains 13 residues. Germline V lookup: CDR1 SGHKS, CDR2 YYEKEE (reference sequence). With 0 bases removed from V and 8 bases from J, the gap between germline ends came to 11 bases. CDR3 sequence: CASSLATPGGYTF. The CDR3 DNA reads TGTGCCAGCAGCTTGGCTACACCTGGGGGCTACACCTTC.

The count of this clone is one. The rearrangement joins TRBV7-9 to TRBJ2-3; 7 bases are shared with TRBD2. From germline, CDR1 is SEHNR and CDR2 FQNEAQ (reference sequence). V lost 2 bases, J lost 5 bases, and 7 bases stayed unmatched. This CDR3 is 15 amino acids long. The CDR3 loop reads CASSLNGRSGDTQYF. The CDR3 DNA reads TGTGCCAGCAGCTTAAACGGGAGGAGTGGAGATACGCAGTATTTT.

This clone turned up a few times. J is TRBJ2-7 and V is TRBV9; 8 nucleotides agree with TRBD1. CDR3 length: 12 amino acids. Germline trimming cut 7 bases from V and 9 bases from J; bases unmatched to any gene: 9. Germline V CDR1 and CDR2: SGDLS, YYNGEE. CDR3 DNA: TGTGCCAGCTCCACAGGGGGGTCGGGGCAGTACTTC. Protein sequence: CASSTGGSGQYF.

This clone was observed a handful of times. The rearrangement uses TRBV7-6 and TRBJ2-2; 11 nucleotides agree with TRBD2. This CDR3 has 16 residues. CDR1 and CDR2 from the germline V gene are SGHVS and FNYEAQ. The V and J ends lost 5 bases and 5 bases, in that order; junction bases with no gene match: 7. In DNA form, the CDR3 reads TGTGCCAGCAGCCCCTTTCTAGCGGGGGGTACCGGGGAGCTGTTTTTT. This encodes CASSPFLAGGTGELFF.

The chain is built from TRBV10-3 and TRBJ2-3, with 7 bases matching TRBD2. Germline values: CDR1 ENHRY, CDR2 SYGVKD. V trimming: 5 bases; J trimming: 2 bases; junction bases outside the gene matches: 13. This CDR3 is built from 17 residues. The CDR3 coding sequence is TGTGCCATCAGTCCACGATCCGGGGGGACGACCACAGATACGCAGTATTTT. This gives the protein CAISPRSGGTTTDTQYF.

The CDR3 here is CASSLGPETQYF. CDR3 DNA sequence: TGCGCCAGCAGCCTCGGGCCAGAGACCCAGTACTTC. The chain employs TRBV5-1 and TRBJ2-5; D unresolved. The CDR3 has 12 residues. Germline CDR1 is SGHRS and CDR2 is YFSETQ. V was clipped by 4 bases and J by 4 bases, with 8 bases between them.

This clone was detected only a few times. The rearrangement links TRBV5-6 to TRBJ2-7, with D uncertain. The CDR3 has 10 amino acids. Looked up from germline, CDR1 is SGHDT and CDR2 is YYEEEE. Trimming left V 4 bases short and J 10 bases short, with 9 bases between. The CDR3 nucleotides are TGTGCCAGCAGCGACCAATTACAGTACTTC. This encodes CASSDQLQYF.

The CDR3 nucleotides are TGTGCCAGCAGCCAAGAGAGGGGCGCCGGGACAGGGGTTGAAGGCTACACCTTC. It yields the protein CASSQERGAGTGVEGYTF. The V gene is TRBV4-2, the J gene TRBJ1-2; 10 nucleotides match TRBD1. Trimming took 0 bases from V and 8 from J; bases not matched to a gene: 15. Germline V gene data show CDR1 as LGHNA and CDR2 as YNFKEQ. The CDR3 consists of 18 residues.

The chain employs TRBV30 and TRBJ1-4; D is perhaps TRBD1 (5 bases). The CDR3 totals 15 residues. The V gene lost 2 bases and the J gene lost 8 bases, with 18 bases spanning the gap. Germline assignment: CDR1 GTSNPN and CDR2 SVGIG (reference sequence). CDR3 amino acids: CAWSHKGSKGEKLFF. For the CDR3, the DNA is TGTGCCTGGAGTCATAAGGGGAGTAAAGGAGAAAAACTGTTTTTT.

This clone has just one count. This chain uses TRBV7-8 with TRBJ1-5; D not resolved. The CDR3 is made up of 15 amino acids. CDR1 and CDR2 from the germline V gene are SGHVS and FQNEAQ. The V gene lost 0 bases and the J gene lost 6 bases, with 12 bases spanning the gap. The CDR3 DNA reads TGTGCCAGCAGCTTAGCATCAGGTTCGGGTCAGCCCCAGCATTTT. Amino acids: CASSLASGSGQPQHF.

J is TRBJ2-1 and V is TRBV6-1; TRBD2 agrees at 13 bases. The J segment lost 5 bases and the V segment lost 0 bases, leaving 13 bases of the junction unmatched. The CDR3 extends over 20 amino acids. Germline CDR1 MNHNS, CDR2 SASEGT. CDR3 residues: CASSEALTSGRAMGDNEQFF. CDR3 DNA sequence: TGTGCCAGCAGTGAAGCGCTAACTAGCGGGAGGGCCATGGGGGACAATGAGCAGTTCTTC.

The DNA of the CDR3 is TGCGCCAGCAGCTTGGGCGGGGGTCTGAACACCGGGGAGCTGTTTTTT. Its protein is CASSLGGGLNTGELFF. The chain combines TRBV5-1 with TRBJ2-2, with 7 nucleotides matching TRBD2. The CDR3 spans 16 residues. V was clipped by 0 bases and J by 1 base; unmatched bases: 3. Germline CDR1 is SGHRS and CDR2 is YFSETQ. Complete variable domain (other parts from reference TRBV5-1 and TRBJ2-2): KAGVTQTPRYLIKTRGQQVTLSCSPISGHRSVSWYQQTPGQGLQFLFEYFSETQRNKGNFPGRFSGRQFSNSRSEMNVSTLELGDSALYLCASSLGGGLNTGELFFGEGSRLTVL.

The rearrangement uses TRBV28 and TRBJ2-1; 7 bases fit TRBD2. The CDR3 runs to 16 residues. The trim removed 1 base at V and 1 base at J, leaving 4 bases unmatched. Germline V gene lookup returns CDR1 MDHEN and CDR2 SYDVKM. The CDR3 region has the DNA TGTGCCAGCAGTTTATTCGGCGGGAGTTCCTACAATGAGCAGTTCTTC. Translated, it gives CASSLFGGSSYNEQFF.

The chain couples TRBV5-1 to TRBJ1-2; D possibly corresponds to TRBD1 (5 bases). Trimming pared 2 bases from V and 0 bases from J, leaving 11 bases between. The germline V gene has CDR1 SGHRS and CDR2 YFSETQ. The CDR3 covers 15 residues. CDR3: CASSFDSPANYGYTF. CDR3 nucleotides: TGCGCCAGCAGCTTCGACAGCCCAGCTAACTATGGCTACACCTTC. The whole variable domain, remainder taken from reference TRBV5-1 and TRBJ1-2, is KAGVTQTPRYLIKTRGQQVTLSCSPISGHRSVSWYQQTPGQGLQFLFEYFSETQRNKGNFPGRFSGRQFSNSRSEMNVSTLELGDSALYLCASSFDSPANYGYTFGSGTRLTVV.

V gene TRBV27 combines with J gene TRBJ2-7; the D gene is possibly TRBD1 (6 bases). The ends were cut back, 5 bases at V and 5 bases at J, with 10 bases in the middle. Germline V gives CDR1 MNHEY, CDR2 SMNVEV (reference sequence). This CDR3 is built from 12 residues. The CDR3 spells CASSVTGHEQYF. The CDR3 DNA follows: TGTGCCAGCAGTGTCACAGGGCACGAGCAGTACTTC.

The sample holds one count of this clone. The chain combines TRBV13 with TRBJ2-3; TRBD1 matches 9 bases. In germline, CDR1 is PRHDT, CDR2 FYEKMQ (reference sequence). The CDR3 is made up of 15 amino acids. Losses at the gene ends were 2 bases for V and 2 bases for J; bases not matched to a gene: 2. The CDR3 loop is CASSLRTGVTDTQYF. Written as DNA, the CDR3 is TGTGCCAGCAGCTTAAGGACAGGGGTCACAGATACGCAGTATTTT.

The chain carries TRBV7-2 and TRBJ1-2; D not resolved. V lost 6 bases to trimming and J lost 4 bases, with 9 bases between them. There are 12 residues in the CDR3. Germline V CDR1 and CDR2: SGHTA, FQGNSA. CDR3 in DNA: TGTGCCAGCAGGCCCCGGGGCTATGGCTACACCTTC. Translation gives CASRPRGYGYTF.

The chain uses TRBV15 and TRBJ1-5; possibly TRBD1 for D (6 bases). The CDR3 is 15 residues long. V dropped 6 bases and J dropped 3 bases, with 15 bases sitting between them. The germline gives CDR1 LNHNV, CDR2 YYDKDF (reference sequence). The CDR3 nucleotides read TGTGCCACCAGGGGTTTTGACAGGAACAATCAGCCCCAGCATTTT. Protein: CATRGFDRNNQPQHF.